Listed here are 19 T cell receptor beta chains from one sample, sequenced in a study of T cells expressing NK-cell markers. Following a re-call of the 5' RACE reads, TCRdb has one entry per CDR3 protein and lacks DNA. Here the sample table reports roughly 160,000 distinct CDR3 sequences. Sequenced: blood T cells: a sorted CD56 or NKG2C T cell subset, CD4+ or CD8+ T cells, or bulk PBMC T cells (not recorded which). The receptors shown here come from a man between 18 and 69 years old in good health.

V is TRBV9 and J is TRBJ2-7; lacking DNA, the TRBD2 call made by TCRdb goes unchecked. CDR1 is SGDLS and CDR2 is YYNGEE in the germline V gene. This CDR3 region has 15 residues. CDR3 in amino acids: CASSVAAGPIYEQYF.

V gene TRBV30 combines with J gene TRBJ2-7. The CDR3 extends over 13 amino acids. Germline lookup yields CDR1 GTSNPN and CDR2 SVGIG (reference sequence). CDR3 residues: CAWSVGLWVEQYF. Complete variable domain (other parts from reference TRBV30 and TRBJ2-7): SQTIHQWPATLVQPVGSPLSLECTVEGTSNPNLYWYRQAAGRGLQLLFYSVGIGQISSEVPQNLSASRPQDRQFILSSKKLLLSDSGFYLCAWSVGLWVEQYFGPGTRLTVT.

The chain joins TRBV7-6 to TRBJ2-1; TCRdb outputs TRBD1, but without DNA this stays unchecked. Germline values: CDR1 SGHVS, CDR2 FNYEAQ. There are 13 residues in the CDR3. This CDR3 reads CASSWDRYNEQFF.

This chain uses TRBV13 with TRBJ1-1; the D call from TCRdb, TRBD1, cannot be confirmed without DNA. The CDR3 loop spans 15 amino acids. The V gene's germline CDR1 is PRHDT and CDR2 FYEKMQ (reference sequence). The CDR3 is CASSLGGTVNTEAFF.

The V and J genes are TRBV4-2 and TRBJ1-2; TCRdb gives TRBD1 as the D gene, but with no DNA this cannot be confirmed. Per the germline V gene, CDR1 is LGHNA and CDR2 is YNFKEQ. The CDR3 is 16 amino acids. CDR3 sequence: CASSQSLDVANYGYTF.

The rearrangement uses TRBV3-1 and TRBJ2-3; lacking DNA, the TRBD2 call made by TCRdb goes unchecked. This CDR3 region has 18 residues. Germline V lookup: CDR1 LGHDT, CDR2 YNNKEL (reference sequence). CDR3 protein: CASSPTSGGMPSTDTQYF.

The chain employs TRBV12-3 or TRBV12-4 and TRBJ2-7; TCRdb's D gene call, TRBD2, goes unchecked for lack of DNA. The CDR3 is 13 amino acids. The CDR3 loop reads CASSPGLLYEQYF.

V gene TRBV20-1 combines with J gene TRBJ2-7; TCRdb selects TRBD1, and the lack of DNA leaves this call unchecked. Germline CDR1 DFQATT, CDR2 SNEGSKA (reference sequence). This CDR3 has 14 residues. This CDR3 is CSASGTIGLYEQYF.

The chain uses TRBV14 and TRBJ1-3; TCRdb names TRBD1, which stays unverified in the absence of DNA. This CDR3 is 15 amino acids long. Germline V gives CDR1 SGHDN, CDR2 FVKESK. The CDR3 protein is CASSPGLGSGNTIYF.

This chain links TRBV15 with TRBJ2-3; the TRBD1 assignment by TCRdb is unverifiable without DNA. Germline values: CDR1 LNHNV, CDR2 YYDKDF (reference sequence). The CDR3 sequence is 18 residues long. The CDR3 is CATSPGTGEIGSTDTQYF.

Here the CDR3 reads CASTDMVGFYNSPLHF. This chain joins TRBV19 and TRBJ1-6. Germline CDR1 and CDR2: LNHDA and SQIVND (reference sequence). The CDR3 length is 16 residues. Full variable domain (remainder filled in from reference TRBV19 and TRBJ1-6): DGGITQSPKYLFRKEGQNVTLSCEQNLNHDAMYWYRQDPGQGLRLIYYSQIVNDFQKGDIAEGYSVSREKKESFPLTVTSAQKNPTAFYLCASTDMVGFYNSPLHFGNGTRLTVT.

The J gene is TRBJ2-2, the V gene TRBV5-1; TCRdb indicates TRBD2, and absent DNA this call remains unverified. The V gene's germline CDR1 is SGHRS and CDR2 YFSETQ. The CDR3 spans 15 residues. CDR3 sequence: CASSRDSAGTGELFF.

The genes are TRBV4-1 and TRBJ2-1. The CDR3 loop spans 13 amino acids. Germline values: CDR1 MGHRA, CDR2 YSYEKL. CDR3 amino acids: CASSQGRGSEQFF.

This sequence joins TRBV7-6 and TRBJ2-2; TCRdb's D gene call, TRBD2, goes unchecked for lack of DNA. Germline V CDR1 and CDR2: SGHVS, FNYEAQ. This CDR3 has 17 residues. Here the CDR3 reads CASSRWASGGATGELFF.

The rearrangement uses TRBV15 and TRBJ2-1. The V gene's germline CDR1 is LNHNV and CDR2 YYDKDF (reference sequence). The CDR3 sequence is 13 residues long. The chain's CDR3 is CATSRGTWDEQFF.

The chain joins TRBV20-1 to TRBJ2-1. This CDR3 has 11 amino acids. Per germline, CDR1 DFQATT and CDR2 SNEGSKA (reference sequence). The CDR3 is CSAGPGNEQFF.

The CDR3: CASSLRTSANTGELFF. The rearrangement joins TRBV18 to TRBJ2-2; TCRdb gives TRBD2 as the D gene, but with no DNA this cannot be confirmed. The CDR3 is 16 residues long. CDR1 is KGHSH and CDR2 is LQKENI in the germline V gene.

The CDR3 loop reads CASSTTGTADQPQHF. The chain joins TRBV19 to TRBJ1-5. There are 15 residues in the CDR3. Germline-derived CDR1 and CDR2 are LNHDA and SQIVND (reference sequence).

V usage is TRBV3-1 and J usage is TRBJ2-6; TCRdb's assignment of TRBD1 cannot be checked, as there is no DNA. The germline V gene encodes CDR1 LGHDT and CDR2 YNNKEL (reference sequence). The CDR3 runs 18 residues. This CDR3 reads CASSQDLPGSFGANVLTF.